These 24 T cell receptor beta chains share one sample of origin, sequenced in a study of response to subunit inactivated influenza vaccine. Each CDR3 protein gets one entry after TCRdb re-called the RT-PCR reads with MiXCR. This table holds about 500,000 distinct CDR3 sequences, 16% found once. The source was CD4+ T cells sorted from PBMCs, collected around 25 months after vaccination. The receptors were gathered from a man aged 50 to 69 who received an inactivated influenza vaccine.

The table lists this clonotype with many counts. The chain couples TRBV12-3 or TRBV12-4 to TRBJ2-2; 14 nucleotides match TRBD2. The junction had 3 bases not matched to a gene; V was cut back by 5 bases and J by 4 bases. The CDR3 loop spans 16 amino acids. For the CDR3, the DNA is TGTGCCAGCAGTCCGGGACTAGCGGGGGTCACCGGGGAGCTGTTTTTT. As protein: CASSPGLAGVTGELFF.

J is TRBJ1-4 and V is TRBV7-8; D not resolved. There are 16 residues in the CDR3. Trimming cost V 4 bases and J 0 bases, with 12 bases left between them. CDR1 and CDR2 from the germline V gene are SGHVS and FQNEAQ. This CDR3 is CASSSRFVSTNEKLFF. Here the CDR3 DNA reads TGTGCCAGCAGCTCCCGTTTCGTATCAACTAATGAAAAACTGTTTTTT.

This clonotype was counted between two and nine times. This rearrangement joins TRBV20-1 to TRBJ2-7; D is perhaps TRBD2 (5 bases). This CDR3 has 14 residues. The V gene's germline CDR1 is DFQATT and CDR2 SNEGSKA (reference sequence). V was cut by 1 base and J by 2 bases, with 12 bases left in between. The CDR3 is CSARASRAAYEQYF. Written as DNA, the CDR3 is TGCAGTGCTAGAGCATCGAGGGCTGCCTACGAGCAGTACTTC.

This clonotype was counted between two and nine times. The CDR3, as DNA: TGTGCCAGCAGCGTTTCAGGGCTGAACTACGAGCAGTACTTC. Protein product: CASSVSGLNYEQYF. V gene TRBV7-2 combines with J gene TRBJ2-7; possibly TRBD1 for D (5 bases). Germline CDR1 reads SGHTA; CDR2 reads FQGNSA. V gave up 5 bases and J gave up 3 bases, with 14 bases separating them. The CDR3 extends over 14 amino acids.

The V gene is TRBV7-2, the J gene TRBJ1-2; a weak D match, TRBD1 (6 bases). V was cut by 5 bases and J by 0 bases, with 13 bases left in between. Germline V gene data show CDR1 as SGHTA and CDR2 as FQGNSA. The CDR3 is 15 amino acids. CDR3 DNA sequence: TGTGCCAGCAGCCCACAGGGAGTAGCTAACTATGGCTACACCTTC. The encoded protein is CASSPQGVANYGYTF.

V gene TRBV6-1 combines with J gene TRBJ2-7; 8 nucleotides match TRBD1. J was trimmed by 4 bases and V by 11 bases; bases with no gene match: 7. Germline V gene sequence: CDR1 MNHNS, CDR2 SASEGT. The CDR3 sequence is 12 residues long. The CDR3 DNA is TGTGCCGCCGGACAGGGAAAGTACGAGCAGTACTTC. It encodes CAAGQGKYEQYF.

The chain links TRBV10-3 to TRBJ2-3; possible D gene TRBD1, 6 bases. CDR3 length equals 14 residues. Germline lookup yields CDR1 ENHRY and CDR2 SYGVKD. Trimming removed 2 bases at V and 4 bases at J, with 10 bases between. The DNA for the CDR3 is TGTGCCATCAGTGAGAGACAGGAGTCAGATACGCAGTATTTT. Translating gives CAISERQESDTQYF.

This clonotype is a singleton in its sample. This chain links TRBV7-2 with TRBJ2-2; the match to TRBD2 covers 7 bases. The CDR3 totals 15 residues. Germline lookup yields CDR1 SGHTA and CDR2 FQGNSA. The V and J ends lost 1 base and 7 bases, in that order; junction bases with no gene match: 6. The CDR3 spells CASSLVPGGVGELFF. CDR3 nucleotide sequence: TGTGCCAGCAGCTTAGTGCCGGGGGGTGTCGGGGAGCTGTTTTTT.

This clonotype was observed a few times. This chain joins TRBV12-3 or TRBV12-4 and TRBJ2-7, with D possibly TRBD2 on 5 matching bases. The CDR3 is 14 residues long. Trimming removed 3 bases at V and 0 bases at J, with 9 bases between. In DNA form, the CDR3 reads TGTGCCAGCAGTTTCTCGGGAAGCTCCTACGAGCAGTACTTC. Protein product: CASSFSGSSYEQYF.

Many counts were recorded for this clonotype. The CDR3, as DNA: TGTGCCAGCAGCTTGACCCTAGCGGATCACAATGAGCAGTTCTTC. Translated, it gives CASSLTLADHNEQFF. The genes are TRBV5-7 and TRBJ2-1, with 7 bases lining up with TRBD2. TRBV5-7 counts as an open reading frame of uncertain function. With 1 base clipped from V and 5 bases from J, the junction kept 6 bases outside the gene matches. This CDR3 spans 15 amino acids.

This chain links TRBV5-1 with TRBJ2-7; D possibly corresponds to TRBD2 (5 bases). Germline lookup yields CDR1 SGHRS and CDR2 YFSETQ. This CDR3 contains 19 residues. Trimming removed 4 bases from V and 2 bases from J, with 28 bases in between. The CDR3: CASSLLTPLPGTPTYEQYF. The CDR3 nucleotides read TGCGCCAGCAGCCTACTGACCCCCCTACCGGGAACGCCCACCTACGAGCAGTACTTC.

The chain uses TRBV2 and TRBJ2-2; TRBD2 matches at 12 bases. CDR3 size: 17 residues. Trimming cost V 5 bases and J 1 base; bases outside gene matches: 5. Germline V gene lookup returns CDR1 SNHLY and CDR2 FYNNEI. CDR3 loop: CASSTTSGGLNTGELFF. CDR3 nucleotides: TGTGCCAGCAGTACGACTAGCGGGGGATTGAACACCGGGGAGCTGTTTTTT.

This clonotype was seen ten or more times. This rearrangement joins TRBV3-1 to TRBJ2-7; D gene ambiguous. The CDR3 runs 13 residues. Germline V gene sequence: CDR1 LGHDT, CDR2 YNNKEL (reference sequence). With 1 base removed from V and 5 bases from J, the gap between germline ends came to 9 bases. The CDR3 spells CASSQGPWDEQYF. DNA of the CDR3: TGTGCCAGCAGCCAAGGCCCCTGGGACGAGCAGTACTTC.

This clonotype was observed a handful of times. This rearrangement joins TRBV3-1 to TRBJ2-1; 10 bases are shared with TRBD2. CDR1 is LGHDT and CDR2 is YNNKEL in the germline V gene (reference sequence). Unmatched junction bases numbered 6, after V lost 0 bases and J lost 10 bases. The CDR3 length is 15 residues. The CDR3 loop is CASSQDGGSGREQFF. Here the CDR3 DNA reads TGTGCCAGCAGCCAAGATGGCGGTAGCGGGAGGGAGCAGTTCTTC.

The sample holds a few counts of this clonotype. This chain uses TRBV5-1 with TRBJ2-7; 7 bases map to TRBD1. The CDR3 totals 14 residues. The V segment lost 1 base and the J segment 1 base; nucleotides outside the gene matches: 2. The germline V gene has CDR1 SGHRS and CDR2 YFSETQ. As DNA, the CDR3 is TGCGCCAGCAGCTTGTGGGGACAGTCCTACGAGCAGTACTTC. Protein: CASSLWGQSYEQYF.

This clonotype was seen repeatedly, ten times or more. The rearrangement joins TRBV12-3 or TRBV12-4 to TRBJ2-7; 10 nucleotides agree with TRBD1. V was clipped by 3 bases and J by 6 bases; unmatched bases: 5. CDR3 size: 14 residues. The CDR3 sequence: CASSFGTGVGEQYF. DNA of the CDR3: TGTGCCAGCAGTTTTGGGACAGGGGTCGGCGAGCAGTACTTC.

The chain links TRBV14 to TRBJ2-7; D not certain. CDR1 and CDR2 (germline): SGHDN, FVKESK. V lost 4 bases to trimming and J lost 3 bases, with 10 bases between them. The CDR3 totals 13 residues. The CDR3 protein is CASSPVGLYEQYF. The CDR3 DNA follows: TGTGCCAGCAGCCCGGTTGGCCTCTACGAGCAGTACTTC.

This clonotype was counted a few times. The rearrangement links TRBV28 to TRBJ2-7, with 10 nucleotides matching TRBD1. The CDR3 has 15 amino acids. V was clipped by 4 bases and J by 4 bases; unmatched bases: 7. Germline assignment: CDR1 MDHEN and CDR2 SYDVKM. CDR3 bases: TGTGCCAGCAGTTCTGGGACAGGGGCCACGTACGAGCAGTACTTC. Amino acid sequence: CASSSGTGATYEQYF.

In regard to this clonotype: The germline gene is not matched at one end of the junction; a read error may be the cause. The rearrangement links TRBV14 to TRBJ2-3; a possible D gene is TRBD2 (5 bases). This CDR3 has 13 amino acids. CDR1 SGHDN and CDR2 FVKESK come from the germline V gene. The chain's CDR3 is CASSRGSRDTQYF. The CDR3 region has the DNA TGTGCCAGCAGCCGAGGGAGCAGAGATACGCAGTATTTT.

The gene calls are TRBV20-1 and TRBJ2-7; the D gene could be TRBD1 or TRBD2 (7 bases each). The CDR3 is 19 residues long. Deletions cut 4 bases from V and 4 bases from J, with 32 bases between. Germline V gene lookup returns CDR1 DFQATT and CDR2 SNEGSKA (reference sequence). DNA for the CDR3: TGCAGTGCTACCAACCGACAGGGAGAAGGGAGGGCCGACCGATACGAGCAGTACTTC. It is translated as CSATNRQGEGRADRYEQYF.

This clonotype was counted between two and nine times. The rearrangement links TRBV14 to TRBJ1-4; D remains ambiguous. Trimming removed 4 bases at V and 8 bases at J, with 8 bases between. The CDR3 totals 12 residues. Germline lookup yields CDR1 SGHDN and CDR2 FVKESK. CDR3 loop: CASSRVMEKLFF. The CDR3 DNA follows: TGTGCCAGCAGCCGGGTGATGGAAAAACTGTTTTTT. The whole variable domain, remainder taken from reference TRBV14 and TRBJ1-4, is EAGVTQFPSHSVIEKGQTVTLRCDPISGHDNLYWYRRVMGKEIKFLLHFVKESKQDESGMPNNRFLAERTGGTYSTLKVQPAELEDSGVYFCASSRVMEKLFFGSGTQLSVL.

There are a few counts of this clonotype. This chain uses TRBV6-5 with TRBJ2-5; tentatively, D is TRBD2 (6 bases). Germline CDR1 reads MNHEY; CDR2 reads SVGAGI. The CDR3 extends over 17 amino acids. The V and J ends lost 0 bases and 3 bases respectively, with 17 bases between them. The CDR3, as DNA: TGTGCCAGCAGTTACTCGCTTTTACGGGAGCGGAAAGAGACCCAGTACTTC. It translates to CASSYSLLRERKETQYF.

This clonotype was seen more than once but under ten times. The rearrangement links TRBV5-1 to TRBJ2-1; a possible D gene is TRBD1 (6 bases). CDR1 is SGHRS and CDR2 is YFSETQ in the germline V gene. The CDR3 covers 15 residues. Trimming cost V 6 bases and J 6 bases, with 19 bases left between them. The CDR3 loop is CASTAGVGALNEQFF. DNA of the CDR3: TGCGCCAGCACCGCAGGGGTAGGGGCCCTCAATGAGCAGTTCTTC.

V is TRBV5-5 and J is TRBJ1-5; D call uncertain. Germline V gives CDR1 SGHKS, CDR2 YYEKEE (reference sequence). This CDR3 spans 18 amino acids. Trimming cost V 0 bases and J 0 bases, with 16 bases left between them. CDR3 region: CASSLDTDLEYSNQPQHF. In DNA form, the CDR3 reads TGTGCCAGCAGCTTGGACACCGACTTAGAATATAGCAATCAGCCCCAGCATTTT.